This note documents a single TCR beta chain sequence. Its antigen is unknown. The germline gives CDR1 SGHRS, CDR2 YFSETQ. The CDR3 sequence is 19 residues long. Losses at the gene ends were 4 bases for V and 7 bases for J; bases not matched to a gene: 21. The PCR ran on 60 Vbeta and 13 Jbeta primers. The assay was immunoSEQ multiplex PCR, and TCRdb's table has in-frame clones only and misses some. The data contain 100,000 to 150,000 clones, around 77% of them seen just once; the ten biggest clones take up 9.5% to 15%. These data are taken from a study of cytomegalovirus exposure and HLA in healthy donors. Study-wide results and caveats: TCR beta chains numbering some 150 were designated cytomegalovirus-associated. Later analysis associated a missense DCLRE1C variant with TCR beta V- and J-gene trimming. The study assumed roughly uniform donor sequencing depth for presence/absence analyses. In a later analysis, parvovirus B19, influenza, CMV and Epstein-Barr virus appeared linked to several top co-occurrence clusters.

The chain is built from TRBV5-1 and TRBJ2-1; 9 nucleotides agree with TRBD2. The sequence was collected from a woman aged 40-49 years in good health and CMV-seropositive. Material: PBMCs. The CDR3 reads CASSPDGGVAGVGRNEQFF. In DNA form, the CDR3 reads TGCGCCAGCAGCCCTGATGGAGGGGTAGCGGGAGTTGGTAGGAATGAGCAGTTCTTC.